Following are 8 T cell receptor beta chains from one sample sequenced in a study of T cell responses to AZD1222 COVID-19 vaccine. Only in-frame clones appear in the TCRdb table, and some are missing; sequencing was by immunoSEQ multiplex PCR. This table holds more than 95,000 clones, over 90% found once. The specimen comprised peripheral blood, sampled on day 0 of AZD1222 vaccination. Receptors originate from an adult in good health.

The chain is built from TRBV9 and TRBJ1-3; a possible D gene is TRBD1 (6 bases). V was trimmed by 0 bases and J by 2 bases, leaving 6 bases between them. The CDR3 sequence is 14 residues long. Looked up from germline, CDR1 is SGDLS and CDR2 is YYNGEE. This CDR3 is CASSVEGAGNTIYF. CDR3 coding DNA: TGTGCCAGCAGCGTAGAGGGGGCTGGAAACACCATATATTTT.

The chain links TRBV6-1 to TRBJ2-1, with unresolved D. The germline gives CDR1 MNHNS, CDR2 SASEGT. V lost 4 bases and J 2 bases, leaving 18 bases between the germline ends. This CDR3 is built from 17 residues. This CDR3 is CASSGKFYRAPYNEQFF. CDR3 DNA: TGTGCCAGCAGTGGGAAGTTCTACAGAGCCCCCTACAATGAGCAGTTCTTC.

J is TRBJ2-7 and V is TRBV5-6, with D perhaps matching TRBD2 (5 bases). This CDR3 contains 13 residues. Germline V gene sequence: CDR1 SGHDT, CDR2 YYEEEE. The V and J ends lost 1 base and 7 bases respectively, with 12 bases between them. The CDR3 loop is CASSLRRVREQYF. As DNA, the CDR3 is TGTGCCAGCAGCTTGAGGCGGGTTCGTGAGCAGTACTTC.

The chain links TRBV30 to TRBJ2-1; TRBD2 aligns across 7 bases. With V trimmed by 3 bases and J by 4 bases, 6 bases remained unmatched. Germline lookup yields CDR1 GTSNPN and CDR2 SVGIG (reference sequence). This CDR3 has 14 amino acids. The CDR3 region has the DNA TGTGCCTGGAGGCGAGCGGGATCTTACAATGAGCAGTTCTTC. This gives the protein CAWRRAGSYNEQFF.

V usage is TRBV10-2 and J usage is TRBJ2-7; no reliable D call. The germline CDR1 and CDR2 sequences are WSHSY and SAAADI. Between the trimmed V and J ends, which lost 3 bases and 5 bases, there was a span of 8 bases. This CDR3 contains 12 residues. For the CDR3, the DNA is TGCGCCAGCAGTGAAACGGTTAACGAGCAGTACTTC. Protein sequence: CASSETVNEQYF.

This chain connects TRBV28 to TRBJ1-5; D gene unclear. V was pared by 3 bases and J by 3 bases, with 6 bases between. The V gene's germline CDR1 is MDHEN and CDR2 SYDVKM. The CDR3 extends over 13 amino acids. In nucleotides, the CDR3 is TGTGCCAGCAGTTTGGTCCTCAATCAGCCCCAGCATTTT. It encodes CASSLVLNQPQHF.

The V gene is TRBV30, the J gene TRBJ1-2; no reliable D call. Per germline, CDR1 GTSNPN and CDR2 SVGIG (reference sequence). V was trimmed by 8 bases and J by 3 bases, leaving 13 bases between them. There are 12 residues in the CDR3. CDR3 protein: CAGTDRYYGYTF. In DNA, the CDR3 is TGTGCCGGTACTGACCGGTACTATGGCTACACCTTC.

V and J are TRBV6-5 and TRBJ2-3; D unclear. In germline, CDR1 is MNHEY, CDR2 SVGAGI. This CDR3 is built from 15 residues. V was trimmed by 7 bases and J by 2 bases, leaving 16 bases between them. The CDR3 nucleotides are TGTGCCAGCACCCGCTCGACCTGGGACACAGATACGCAGTATTTT. Encoded protein: CASTRSTWDTDTQYF.